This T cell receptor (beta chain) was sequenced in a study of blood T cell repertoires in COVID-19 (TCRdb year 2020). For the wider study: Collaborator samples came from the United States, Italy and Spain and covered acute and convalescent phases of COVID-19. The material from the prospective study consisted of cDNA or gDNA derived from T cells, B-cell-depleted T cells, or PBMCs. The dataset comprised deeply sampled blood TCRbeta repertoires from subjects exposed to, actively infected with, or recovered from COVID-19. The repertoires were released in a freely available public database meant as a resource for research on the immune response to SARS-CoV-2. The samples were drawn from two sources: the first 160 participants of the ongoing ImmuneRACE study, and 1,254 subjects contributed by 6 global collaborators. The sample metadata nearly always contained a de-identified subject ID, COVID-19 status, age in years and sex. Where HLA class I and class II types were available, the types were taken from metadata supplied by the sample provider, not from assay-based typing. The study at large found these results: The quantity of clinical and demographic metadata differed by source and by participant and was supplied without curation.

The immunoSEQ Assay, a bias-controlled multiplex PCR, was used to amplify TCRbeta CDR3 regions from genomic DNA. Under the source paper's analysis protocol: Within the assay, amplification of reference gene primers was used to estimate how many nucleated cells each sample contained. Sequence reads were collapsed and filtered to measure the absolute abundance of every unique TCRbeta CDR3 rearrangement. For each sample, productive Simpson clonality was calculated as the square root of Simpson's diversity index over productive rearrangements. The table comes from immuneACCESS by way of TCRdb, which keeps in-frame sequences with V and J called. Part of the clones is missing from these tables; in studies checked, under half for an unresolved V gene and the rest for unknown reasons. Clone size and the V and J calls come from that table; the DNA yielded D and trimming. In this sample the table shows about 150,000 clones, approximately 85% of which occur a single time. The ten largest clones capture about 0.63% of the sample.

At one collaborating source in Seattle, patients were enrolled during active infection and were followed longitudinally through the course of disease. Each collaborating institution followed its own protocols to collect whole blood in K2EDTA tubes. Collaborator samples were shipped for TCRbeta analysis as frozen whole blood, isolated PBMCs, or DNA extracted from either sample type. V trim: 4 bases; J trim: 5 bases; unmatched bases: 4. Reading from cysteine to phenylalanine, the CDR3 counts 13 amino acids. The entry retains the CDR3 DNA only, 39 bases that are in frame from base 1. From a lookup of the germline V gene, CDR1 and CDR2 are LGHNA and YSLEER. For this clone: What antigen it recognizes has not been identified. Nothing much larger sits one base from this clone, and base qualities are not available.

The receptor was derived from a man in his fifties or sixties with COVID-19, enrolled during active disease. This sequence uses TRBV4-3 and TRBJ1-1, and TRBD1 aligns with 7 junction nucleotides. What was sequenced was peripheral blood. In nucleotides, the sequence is TGCGCCAGCAGCCTAATACAGGGGACTGAAGCTTTCTTT. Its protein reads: CASSLIQGTEAFF.